The 27 T cell receptor beta chains listed next were all sequenced from one sample in a study of circulating CD8 cells and anti-PD-1 response in melanoma. Each library started from roughly 16 ng of total RNA using the QIAseq Immune Repertoire TCR panel. TCRdb used MiXCR to reprocess the reads, holding one entry per CDR3 protein. The sample shows roughly 800 distinct CDR3 sequences, around 12% of them seen only once. Live CD3+CD8+TCRalphabeta+ cells were sorted into four subsets by PD-1 and/or TIGIT. Sequencing was performed on CD8+ T cells from PBMCs, taken at baseline or after one month of anti-PD-1 therapy (not recorded which). These receptors were obtained from a human donor with melanoma.

In this sample, this clonotype is medium-sized. V usage is TRBV28 and J usage is TRBJ1-1; no firm D call. The V gene's germline CDR1 is MDHEN and CDR2 SYDVKM. V lost 3 bases and J 0 bases, leaving 5 bases between the germline ends. The CDR3 has 13 residues. In DNA form, the CDR3 reads TGTGCCAGCAGTTTGATCATGAACACTGAAGCTTTCTTT. Residues: CASSLIMNTEAFF.

The chain uses TRBV28 and TRBJ1-1; perhaps TRBD1 as D (6 bases). The CDR3 length is 14 residues. Trimming took 5 bases from V and 1 from J, leaving 11 bases between them. CDR1 is MDHEN, CDR2 SYDVKM, per germline. The CDR3 DNA reads TGTGCCAGCAGTCCCCCGACAGGGAACACTGAAGCTTTCTTT. It translates to CASSPPTGNTEAFF. Variable domain in full (rest from reference TRBV28 and TRBJ1-1): DVKVTQSSRYLVKRTGEKVFLECVQDMDHENMFWYRQDPGLGLRLIYFSYDVKMKEKGDIPEGYSVSREKKERFSLILESASTNQTSMYLCASSPPTGNTEAFFGQGTRLTVV.

By proportion, this clonotype is medium-sized. This chain joins TRBV6-1 and TRBJ2-7; TRBD2 aligns across 7 bases. CDR1 is MNHNS, CDR2 SASEGT, per germline. This CDR3 contains 15 residues. The V and J ends lost 1 base and 2 bases, in that order; junction bases with no gene match: 5. The DNA for the CDR3 is TGTGCCAGCAGTGAAGGGCTAGCGGCCGCCTACGAGCAGTACTTC. Amino acids: CASSEGLAAAYEQYF.

J is TRBJ2-2 and V is TRBV19; 12 bases map to TRBD1. Trimming cost V 6 bases and J 7 bases; bases outside gene matches: 6. Germline loops: CDR1 LNHDA, CDR2 SQIVND (reference sequence). This CDR3 is built from 15 residues. CDR3 DNA: TGTGCCAGTAGGCCCGGGACAGGGGGCGGCGGGGAGCTGTTTTTT. Its protein product is CASRPGTGGGGELFF.

This clonotype is classed as medium-sized (0.01 to 0.1%). The V call is TRBV20-1, the J call TRBJ1-5; possibly TRBD1 for D (5 bases). The CDR3 length is 17 residues. V was cut by 6 bases and J by 2 bases, with 23 bases left in between. Per the germline V gene, CDR1 is DFQATT and CDR2 is SNEGSKA (reference sequence). CDR3 residues: CSATGQAIQGGNQPQHF. The CDR3 DNA sequence: TGCAGTGCAACTGGTCAGGCGATCCAGGGAGGCAATCAGCCCCAGCATTTT.

This clonotype is medium-sized (0.01 to 0.1%). V and J are TRBV29-1 and TRBJ1-2, with no clear D. Germline V gene data show CDR1 as SQVTM and CDR2 as ANQGSEA. The V gene lost 0 bases and the J gene lost 4 bases, with 9 bases spanning the gap. This CDR3 has 13 residues. The DNA of the CDR3 is TGCAGCGTTGAAGATCGGCAGATCTATGGCTACACCTTC. Its protein product is CSVEDRQIYGYTF.

By frequency in the sample, this clonotype is large. The chain is built from TRBV19 and TRBJ1-1; D call uncertain. Trimming took off 3 bases at V and 4 bases at J, with 15 bases between the two ends. The CDR3 has 15 residues. In germline, CDR1 is LNHDA, CDR2 SQIVND (reference sequence). CDR3 nucleotides: TGTGCCAGTAGTATGTCGTCAGGCAGCCTCACTGAAGCTTTCTTT. Its protein product is CASSMSSGSLTEAFF.

By frequency in the sample, this clonotype is medium-sized. The V gene is TRBV3-1, the J gene TRBJ1-1, with a weak D call TRBD1 (6 bases). The V end lost 3 bases, the J end lost 1 base, and 6 bases lay between the germline ends. The CDR3 has 13 residues. Germline CDR1 and CDR2: LGHDT and YNNKEL (reference sequence). In nucleotides, the CDR3 is TGTGCCAGCAGCCAGACAGGGAACACTGAAGCTTTCTTT. Translation: CASSQTGNTEAFF. Complete variable domain (other parts from reference TRBV3-1 and TRBJ1-1): DTAVSQTPKYLVTQMGNDKSIKCEQNLGHDTMYWYKQDSKKFLKIMFSYNNKELIINETVPNRFSPKSPDKAHLNLHINSLELGDSAVYFCASSQTGNTEAFFGQGTRLTVV.

Relative to its sample, this clonotype is medium-sized. This sequence joins TRBV21-1 and TRBJ2-1; the listed D gene, TRBD2, was not tested against the DNA. TRBV21-1 is an annotated pseudogene. This CDR3 spans 16 amino acids. This CDR3 is CASSKNSSGGNDEQFF. CDR3 nucleotides: TGTGCCAGCAGCAAAAATTCTAGCGGGGGGAACGATGAGCAGTTCTTC.

This clonotype is labeled medium-sized. This sequence joins TRBV19 and TRBJ2-7; D remains ambiguous. The germline V and J ends were trimmed by 10 bases and 0 bases, with 10 bases remaining between them. Germline-derived CDR1 and CDR2 are LNHDA and SQIVND (reference sequence). The CDR3 covers 12 residues. The CDR3: CATATSSYEQYF. CDR3 nucleotides: TGTGCCACCGCGACATCCTCCTACGAGCAGTACTTC.

The sample holds a few counts of this clonotype. The gene calls are TRBV7-2 and TRBJ2-3; D is possibly TRBD1 (6 bases). Germline V gene sequence: CDR1 SGHTA, CDR2 FQGNSA. The V end lost 2 bases, the J end lost 2 bases, and 11 bases lay between the germline ends. The CDR3 is made up of 15 amino acids. The CDR3 is CASSLLGGHTDTQYF. The DNA of the CDR3 is TGTGCCAGCAGCTTATTAGGGGGTCACACAGATACGCAGTATTTT.

In its sample, this clonotype was seen a few times. This rearrangement joins TRBV19 to TRBJ2-2; 10 bases align to TRBD1. V gave up 7 bases and J gave up 5 bases; unmatched junction bases: 7. Germline CDR1 reads LNHDA; CDR2 reads SQIVND (reference sequence). CDR3 length equals 15 residues. CDR3 sequence (DNA): TGTGCCAGTACCGACAGGGGGCGGTGGACCGGGGAGCTGTTTTTT. It specifies CASTDRGRWTGELFF.

The V gene is TRBV7-8, the J gene TRBJ2-5, with 9 bases lining up with TRBD2. The CDR3 loop spans 18 amino acids. With V trimmed by 4 bases and J by 1 base, 13 bases remained unmatched. Germline V gene sequence: CDR1 SGHVS, CDR2 FQNEAQ. The DNA of the CDR3 is TGTGCCAGCAGCTCCGAGGGACTAGCAGGGGCCCTCCAAGAGACCCAGTACTTC. This gives the protein CASSSEGLAGALQETQYF.

This clonotype showed up just a few times. CDR3 nucleotides: TGTGCCAGTAGTATACAATCCTCCGGGACTAGCGGTCGGAATGAGCAGTTCTTC. Its translation: CASSIQSSGTSGRNEQFF. This rearrangement joins TRBV19 to TRBJ2-1; 11 bases are a match to TRBD2. V lost 2 bases, J lost 7 bases, and 13 bases stayed unmatched. The CDR3 has 18 amino acids. In germline, CDR1 is LNHDA, CDR2 SQIVND (reference sequence).

The sample holds a few counts of this clonotype. CDR3: CATARTASYEQYF. In DNA form, the CDR3 reads TGTGCCACCGCTCGGACAGCCTCCTACGAGCAGTACTTC. The rearrangement uses TRBV10-3 and TRBJ2-7, with D maybe TRBD1 (6 bases). With 10 bases removed from V and 0 bases from J, the gap between germline ends came to 13 bases. Germline CDR1 reads ENHRY; CDR2 reads SYGVKD. The CDR3 consists of 13 residues.

The V and J genes are TRBV28 and TRBJ2-1; 8 positions match TRBD2. In germline, CDR1 is MDHEN, CDR2 SYDVKM. J lost 3 bases, V lost 4 bases, and 11 bases had no gene match. This CDR3 spans 17 amino acids. CDR3 bases: TGTGCCAGCAGTTCGCCTCAAGCGGGGGCTAGCTACAATGAGCAGTTCTTC. Encoded protein: CASSSPQAGASYNEQFF.

V usage is TRBV30 and J usage is TRBJ2-7, with D unclear. This CDR3 has 12 amino acids. The V gene lost 4 bases and the J gene lost 0 bases, with 7 bases spanning the gap. CDR1 is GTSNPN, CDR2 SVGIG, per germline (reference sequence). CDR3 in DNA: TGTGCCTGGACCCTGAGCTCCTACGAGCAGTACTTC. It is translated as CAWTLSSYEQYF.

This clonotype is deemed medium-sized (0.01 to 0.1%). The rearrangement links TRBV27 to TRBJ1-2; 7 positions agree with TRBD1. The CDR3 extends over 15 amino acids. Per the germline V gene, CDR1 is MNHEY and CDR2 is SMNVEV (reference sequence). J lost 4 bases, V lost 0 bases, and 5 bases had no gene match. The DNA of the CDR3 is TGTGCCAGCAGTTTATCAAGGGGGCGACGCTATGGCTACACCTTC. This sequence encodes CASSLSRGRRYGYTF.

The rearrangement joins TRBV19 to TRBJ1-2; D not resolved. From germline, CDR1 is LNHDA and CDR2 SQIVND (reference sequence). This CDR3 contains 13 residues. Deletions cut 1 base from V and 2 bases from J, with 5 bases between. CDR3 DNA: TGTGCCAGTAGTATAGCCGGGAACTATGGCTACACCTTC. Amino acids: CASSIAGNYGYTF.

With regard to this clonotype: This could be a read error, since a much larger clone is one nucleotide away. CDR3 residues: CSVEVTASTDTQYF. The DNA of the CDR3 is TGCAGCGTTGAGGTGACAGCTAGCACAGATACGCAGTATTTT. The chain links TRBV29-1 to TRBJ2-3; possibly TRBD1 for D (5 bases). The CDR3 totals 14 residues. V dropped 3 bases and J dropped 0 bases, with 10 bases sitting between them. CDR1 SQVTM and CDR2 ANQGSEA come from the germline V gene.

In its sample, this clonotype was seen a few times. The chain links TRBV12-3 or TRBV12-4 to TRBJ2-5, with 9 nucleotides matching TRBD1. The CDR3 sequence is 16 residues long. Unmatched junction bases numbered 12, after V lost 5 bases and J lost 5 bases. CDR3: CASSGLGQGQRETQYF. In DNA, the CDR3 is TGTGCCAGCAGTGGTCTGGGACAGGGACAACGGGAGACCCAGTACTTC.

This clonotype was found a few times. This chain uses TRBV7-2 with TRBJ2-1; D is unclear. V gave up 6 bases and J gave up 8 bases, with 8 bases separating them. This CDR3 contains 11 residues. Looked up from germline, CDR1 is SGHTA and CDR2 is FQGNSA. CDR3 region: CASRILHEQFF. CDR3 coding DNA: TGTGCCAGCAGAATCCTCCATGAGCAGTTCTTC.

By sample fraction, this clonotype is medium-sized. The V and J genes are TRBV27 and TRBJ2-3; TRBD2 agrees at 10 bases. Germline CDR1 MNHEY, CDR2 SMNVEV (reference sequence). J gave up 1 base and V 9 bases, and 1 base lay outside the gene matches. The CDR3 runs 13 residues. The CDR3 loop reads CASGTSGTDTQYF. DNA of the CDR3: TGTGCCAGTGGGACTAGCGGCACAGATACGCAGTATTTT.

Relative to its sample, this clonotype is medium-sized. V gene TRBV5-5 combines with J gene TRBJ1-5; TRBD1 is a possible D gene (5 bases). Trimming pared 2 bases from V and 1 base from J, leaving 13 bases between. CDR1 and CDR2 (germline): SGHKS, YYEKEE (reference sequence). CDR3 length equals 16 residues. CDR3: CASSLGGTDSNQPQHF. CDR3 nucleotide sequence: TGTGCCAGCAGCTTAGGCGGGACCGACAGCAATCAGCCCCAGCATTTT.

This clonotype was seen more than once but under ten times. The chain combines TRBV19 with TRBJ1-6; no reliable D call. Germline-derived CDR1 and CDR2 are LNHDA and SQIVND (reference sequence). The germline V and J ends were trimmed by 5 bases and 7 bases, with 9 bases remaining between them. The CDR3 spans 13 residues. The CDR3 DNA is TGTGCCAGTAGTGCTAAACTCAATTCACCCCTCCACTTT. Encoded protein: CASSAKLNSPLHF.

This clonotype is medium-sized. J is TRBJ2-1 and V is TRBV7-2; a weak D match, TRBD1 (5 bases). Trimming took off 1 base at V and 5 bases at J, with 6 bases between the two ends. Germline V gene lookup returns CDR1 SGHTA and CDR2 FQGNSA. CDR3 length: 13 residues. The chain's CDR3 is CASSLGQHNEQFF. In DNA, the CDR3 is TGTGCCAGCAGCTTAGGACAGCACAATGAGCAGTTCTTC.

This chain links TRBV27 with TRBJ1-1; 10 bases line up with TRBD1. This CDR3 has 14 residues. In germline, CDR1 is MNHEY, CDR2 SMNVEV (reference sequence). Trimming removed 6 bases from V and 4 bases from J; junction bases left unmatched: 5. CDR3 in DNA: TGTGCCAGCAGCAACCGGGACAGGGGCACTGAAGCTTTCTTT. It specifies CASSNRDRGTEAFF.